Shown below are 16 T cell receptor beta chains from a single sample sequenced in a study of cytomegalovirus exposure and HLA in healthy donors. Amplification used 60 Vbeta primers and 13 Jbeta primers. Here immunoSEQ multiplex PCR was the method, and the copy in TCRdb shows in-frame clones only, minus some. The data show 70,000 to 90,000 clones, roughly 76% seen once. Sequencing input: PBMCs. These receptors originate from a male donor in good health and CMV-seropositive.

DNA for the CDR3: TGTGCCAGCAGCTGGGGGGGGGTGACCACGAACACCGGGGAGCTGTTTTTT. Protein: CASSWGGVTTNTGELFF. This rearrangement joins TRBV7-2 to TRBJ2-2; 7 bases agree with TRBD2. Per the germline V gene, CDR1 is SGHTA and CDR2 is FQGNSA. Trimming removed 4 bases from V and 0 bases from J; junction bases left unmatched: 8. The CDR3 extends over 17 amino acids.

The chain links TRBV7-2 to TRBJ1-1; D might be TRBD1 (5 bases). From germline, CDR1 is SGHTA and CDR2 FQGNSA. The CDR3 runs 15 residues. Between the trimmed V and J ends, which lost 4 bases and 3 bases, there was a span of 15 bases. The CDR3 DNA is TGTGCCAGCAGCTCCAAGCGACAGCGATACACTGAAGCTTTCTTT. It yields the protein CASSSKRQRYTEAFF.

This sequence joins TRBV4-1 and TRBJ2-1; D is perhaps TRBD2 (5 bases). Between the trimmed V and J ends, which lost 2 bases and 0 bases, there was a span of 11 bases. The CDR3 is made up of 16 amino acids. CDR1 and CDR2 (germline): MGHRA, YSYEKL. This CDR3 reads CASSQNSASSYNEQFF. CDR3 bases: TGCGCCAGCAGCCAAAATAGCGCTAGCTCCTACAATGAGCAGTTCTTC.

On this clone: Germline and junction disagree at one end, which may indicate a read error. The chain couples TRBV7-9 to TRBJ2-1; 11 bases align to TRBD1. The CDR3 loop spans 15 amino acids. CDR1 and CDR2 from the germline V gene are SEHNR and FQNEAQ (reference sequence). The CDR3 loop is CSSTLGQGATDEQFF. CDR3 nucleotides: TGTTCCAGCACCCTAGGACAGGGGGCGACGGATGAGCAGTTCTTC.

As concerns this clone: Other DNA sequences within the sample encode an identical CDR3. This chain links TRBV4-1 with TRBJ2-3; possible D gene TRBD2, 7 bases. This CDR3 has 16 residues. Germline values: CDR1 MGHRA, CDR2 YSYEKL. V lost 3 bases, J lost 10 bases, and 23 bases lay in between. The CDR3 sequence is CASSQGLAGAGGAQYF. Written as DNA, the CDR3 is TGCGCCAGCAGCCAGGGACTGGCGGGGGCCGGCGGGGCGCAGTATTTT.

With regard to this clone: The sample holds other DNA sequences that translate to the same CDR3. The V and J genes are TRBV9 and TRBJ2-7; 9 nucleotides agree with TRBD1. CDR1 is SGDLS and CDR2 is YYNGEE in the germline V gene. J gave up 6 bases and V 1 base, and 8 bases lay outside the gene matches. The CDR3 is 15 amino acids. The CDR3 reads CASSVIPGQGTEQYF. The CDR3, as DNA: TGTGCCAGCAGCGTAATACCGGGACAGGGAACCGAGCAGTACTTC.

The chain couples TRBV11-2 to TRBJ2-3; D perhaps matches TRBD2 (5 bases). Germline CDR1 and CDR2: SGHAT and FQNNGV. This CDR3 has 14 residues. The ends were cut back, 4 bases at V and 3 bases at J, with 11 bases in the middle. The CDR3: CASSSPRVTDTQYF. CDR3 bases: TGTGCCAGCAGCTCCCCGAGGGTGACAGATACGCAGTATTTT.

DNA for the CDR3: TGTGCCACGGTACAGGGTCCCTCGGTCGAGCAGTACTTC. Its translation: CATVQGPSVEQYF. The chain recombines TRBV15 with TRBJ2-7; maybe TRBD1 (6 bases). The CDR3 covers 13 residues. Germline assignment: CDR1 LNHNV and CDR2 YYDKDF (reference sequence). V was trimmed by 9 bases and J by 6 bases, leaving 18 bases between them.

This clone appeared once. The V gene is TRBV7-9, the J gene TRBJ2-5; 7 bases align to TRBD2. In germline, CDR1 is SEHNR, CDR2 FQNEAQ (reference sequence). CDR3 length equals 16 residues. The junction had 10 bases not matched to a gene; V was cut back by 5 bases and J by 1 base. The CDR3 loop is CASSPRTSRLQETQYF. The CDR3 DNA reads TGTGCCAGCAGCCCACGGACTAGTCGCCTCCAAGAGACCCAGTACTTC. The full variable domain, rest sourced from reference TRBV7-9 and TRBJ2-5, is DTGVSQNPRHKITKRGQNVTFRCDPISEHNRLYWYRQTLGQGPEFLTYFQNEAQLEKSRLLSDRFSAERPKGSFSTLEIQRTEQGDSAMYLCASSPRTSRLQETQYFGPGTRLLVL.

The rearrangement links TRBV13 to TRBJ2-7; D is unclear. Deletions cut 1 base from V and 3 bases from J, with 10 bases between. CDR3 size: 14 residues. The germline V gene has CDR1 PRHDT and CDR2 FYEKMQ (reference sequence). The CDR3 DNA reads TGTGCCAGCAGCTTAGCTTCATACAACTACGAGCAGTACTTC. Its protein is CASSLASYNYEQYF.

CDR3: CASSRDSRLSGNTIYF. CDR3 coding DNA: TGTGCCAGCTCAAGGGACAGTCGTCTCTCTGGAAACACCATATATTTT. The V call is TRBV18, the J call TRBJ1-3; 7 nucleotides match TRBD1. This CDR3 has 16 residues. From germline, CDR1 is KGHSH and CDR2 LQKENI. V was pared by 5 bases and J by 0 bases, with 7 bases of the junction left unmatched. Based on the CDR3 plus reference TRBV18 and TRBJ1-3, the full variable domain is NAGVMQNPRHLVRRRGQEARLRCSPMKGHSHVYWYRQLPEEGLKFMVYLQKENIIDESGMPKERFSAEFPKEGPSILRIQQVVRGDSAAYFCASSRDSRLSGNTIYFGEGSWLTVV.

The chain combines TRBV30 with TRBJ2-3; the D is unclear. This CDR3 is 15 amino acids long. The V gene's germline CDR1 is GTSNPN and CDR2 SVGIG (reference sequence). V was shortened by 0 bases and J by 3 bases, with 13 bases between the two germline ends. For the CDR3, the DNA is TGTGCCTGGAGTGTAAATAGACTTCCAACAGATACGCAGTATTTT. It specifies CAWSVNRLPTDTQYF.

V and J are TRBV27 and TRBJ2-7; 7 nucleotides agree with TRBD1. Per the germline V gene, CDR1 is MNHEY and CDR2 is SMNVEV (reference sequence). Trimming removed 4 bases from V and 0 bases from J; junction bases left unmatched: 6. The CDR3 has 15 amino acids. CDR3 DNA: TGTGCCAGCAGTTCGAGGACAGGAGTCTCCTACGAGCAGTACTTC. Translating it yields CASSSRTGVSYEQYF.

The CDR3 bases are TGTGCCAGCAGCTTTCGACTCGAGGGCACCGGGGAGCTGTTTTTT. This translates into CASSFRLEGTGELFF. This chain links TRBV7-8 with TRBJ2-2; a possible D gene is TRBD2 (5 bases). Per the germline V gene, CDR1 is SGHVS and CDR2 is FQNEAQ. Between the trimmed V and J ends, which lost 3 bases and 4 bases, there was a span of 12 bases. This CDR3 contains 15 residues.

This chain links TRBV19 with TRBJ1-6, with 7 positions matching TRBD1. The CDR3 covers 14 residues. The trim removed 6 bases at V and 7 bases at J, leaving 6 bases unmatched. The germline gives CDR1 LNHDA, CDR2 SQIVND (reference sequence). CDR3 bases: TGTGCCAGTAGGACCGGGACAGAGAATTCACCCCTCCACTTT. Its protein product is CASRTGTENSPLHF.

This chain links TRBV18 with TRBJ1-1, with TRBD1 identical over 9 bases. The CDR3 spans 15 residues. Germline V gene sequence: CDR1 KGHSH, CDR2 LQKENI. V shed 6 bases, J shed 1 base, and the junction held 6 bases outside the gene matches. The CDR3 is CASSATTGGNTEAFF. The CDR3 nucleotides are TGTGCCAGCTCGGCAACGACAGGGGGGAACACTGAAGCTTTCTTT.